A single sample is the source of the 27 T cell receptor beta chains below, sequenced in a study of coeliac disease. Assay used: immunoSEQ multiplex PCR; TCRdb lists only in-frame clones, some missing. The sample lists approximately 1,300 clones; less than 70% were seen once. The specimen was intraepithelial lymphocytes from the gut. The receptors stem from a man aged 65 to 79 without celiac disease.

This chain links TRBV7-9 with TRBJ2-3, with D perhaps matching TRBD1 (6 bases). This CDR3 spans 13 amino acids. Deletions cut 6 bases from V and 6 bases from J, with 13 bases between. The V gene's germline CDR1 is SEHNR and CDR2 FQNEAQ (reference sequence). The CDR3 DNA is TGTGCCAGCAGGCCCGCGCAGGGGGATACGCAGTATTTT. This translates into CASRPAQGDTQYF.

The chain recombines TRBV6-5 with TRBJ1-3, with a weak D call TRBD1 (6 bases). CDR1 and CDR2 from the germline V gene are MNHEY and SVGAGI. Deletions cut 8 bases from V and 1 base from J, with 15 bases between. The CDR3 spans 15 residues. The CDR3 nucleotides read TGTGCCAGCCACACAGGGAGCACTTCTGGAAACACCATATATTTT. It translates to CASHTGSTSGNTIYF.

CDR3 sequence reads: CASSLDRFLYEQYF. The CDR3, as DNA: TGTGCCAGCAGCCTTGACAGGTTCCTATACGAGCAGTACTTC. V and J are TRBV7-2 and TRBJ2-7; D is perhaps TRBD1 (6 bases). CDR3 length: 14 amino acids. Deletions cut 5 bases from V and 4 bases from J, with 15 bases between. Germline-derived CDR1 and CDR2 are SGHTA and FQGNSA.

The genes are TRBV19 and TRBJ2-3; 8 nucleotides line up with TRBD2. This CDR3 spans 15 amino acids. Trimming cost V 3 bases and J 5 bases; bases outside gene matches: 7. CDR1 and CDR2 from the germline V gene are LNHDA and SQIVND (reference sequence). The CDR3 nucleotides are TGTGCCAGTAGTATTTCGGGGGGGGGTCGAGATACGCAGTATTTT. Protein product: CASSISGGGRDTQYF.

The V gene is TRBV7-3, the J gene TRBJ2-2; 9 bases line up with TRBD2. CDR3 length: 15 residues. The V segment lost 1 base and the J segment 4 bases; nucleotides outside the gene matches: 1. Per the germline V gene, CDR1 is SGHTA and CDR2 is FQGTGA. For the CDR3, the DNA is TGTGCCAGCAGCTTAATTAGCGGGGGCACCGGGGAGCTGTTTTTT. It yields the protein CASSLISGGTGELFF.

The chain combines TRBV5-4 with TRBJ1-2, with D perhaps TRBD1 (6 bases). V was cut by 3 bases and J by 2 bases, with 11 bases left in between. This CDR3 is built from 14 residues. Germline CDR1 and CDR2: SGHNT and YYREEE (reference sequence). In DNA form, the CDR3 reads TGTGCCAGCAGCTGGTACGGGACAAACTATGGCTACACCTTC. Its protein is CASSWYGTNYGYTF.

This clone qualifies as large (0.1 to 1%). The rearrangement links TRBV9 to TRBJ2-2, with TRBD1 as a possible D gene (7 bases). CDR3 length: 16 amino acids. V was trimmed by 3 bases and J by 6 bases, leaving 18 bases between them. Germline V lookup: CDR1 SGDLS, CDR2 YYNGEE. CDR3 DNA sequence: TGTGCCAGCAGCGATCCTCCAGGGGGGTTCGCCGGGGAGCTGTTTTTT. Translated, it gives CASSDPPGGFAGELFF.

V gene TRBV7-8 combines with J gene TRBJ2-7; D call uncertain. Germline CDR1 SGHVS, CDR2 FQNEAQ. Between the trimmed V and J ends, which lost 1 base and 0 bases, there was a span of 7 bases. The CDR3 runs 14 residues. CDR3 loop: CASSLEFGSYEQYF. CDR3 coding DNA: TGTGCCAGCAGCTTAGAGTTCGGCTCCTACGAGCAGTACTTC.

The table lists this clone with a few counts. The V gene is TRBV11-1, the J gene TRBJ1-1; D gene ambiguous. Trimming removed 5 bases from V and 5 bases from J, with 12 bases in between. Germline loops: CDR1 SGHAT, CDR2 FQDESV (reference sequence). This CDR3 contains 13 residues. CDR3 amino acids: CASSPRVRTEAFF. The CDR3 nucleotides are TGTGCCAGCAGCCCGAGGGTTAGGACTGAAGCTTTCTTT.

The chain uses TRBV19 and TRBJ1-4; TRBD1 is a possible D gene (5 bases). Trimming shortened V by 9 bases and J by 13 bases, and 27 bases separated the two germline ends. Germline loops: CDR1 LNHDA, CDR2 SQIVND (reference sequence). CDR3 length: 15 residues. The CDR3 nucleotides are TGTGCCAGCCAAACACCTCAGGGTCTCGGCCCGGGACTGTTTTTT. This encodes CASQTPQGLGPGLFF. Drawing the rest from reference TRBV19 and TRBJ1-4, the complete variable domain is DGGITQSPKYLFRKEGQNVTLSCEQNLNHDAMYWYRQDPGQGLRLIYYSQIVNDFQKGDIAEGYSVSREKKESFPLTVTSAQKNPTAFYLCASQTPQGLGPGLFFGSGTQLSVL.

J is TRBJ2-3 and V is TRBV18, with TRBD2 matching over 14 bases. Germline assignment: CDR1 KGHSH and CDR2 LQKENI. CDR3 length equals 18 residues. V was clipped by 3 bases and J by 5 bases; unmatched bases: 10. The CDR3 is CASSPTSGGAVAIDTQYF. The CDR3 coding sequence is TGTGCCAGCTCACCGACTAGCGGGGGGGCCGTGGCGATAGATACGCAGTATTTT.

The V call is TRBV11-2, the J call TRBJ1-2; a possible D gene is TRBD1 (6 bases). The V end lost 5 bases, the J end lost 5 bases, and 15 bases lay between the germline ends. The CDR3 runs 14 residues. The germline V gene encodes CDR1 SGHAT and CDR2 FQNNGV. The CDR3 DNA reads TGTGCCAGCAGCCCGGGGGGGGCTCAGTATGGCTACACCTTC. Protein sequence: CASSPGGAQYGYTF.

Only a few counts were recorded for this clone. This chain joins TRBV7-9 and TRBJ2-6; no clear D gene. The CDR3 covers 15 residues. Germline lookup yields CDR1 SEHNR and CDR2 FQNEAQ (reference sequence). The V end was cut by 5 bases, the J end by 1 base, with 9 bases between. DNA of the CDR3: TGTGCCAGCAGCATAACAGAGTCTGGGGCCAACGTCCTGACTTTC. Protein product: CASSITESGANVLTF.

CDR3 DNA: TGTGCCAGCAGCCTACAGGGGGCGCTGGGGTCTTACGAGCAGTACTTC. Translation gives CASSLQGALGSYEQYF. J is TRBJ2-7 and V is TRBV27; 9 bases fit TRBD1. This CDR3 region has 16 residues. Germline assignment: CDR1 MNHEY and CDR2 SMNVEV (reference sequence). With 6 bases clipped from V and 4 bases from J, the junction kept 13 bases outside the gene matches.

This clone has just a few counts. This chain joins TRBV2 and TRBJ1-5; no clear D. CDR1 SNHLY and CDR2 FYNNEI come from the germline V gene. V was shortened by 4 bases and J by 5 bases, with 6 bases between the two germline ends. This CDR3 is 12 amino acids long. The CDR3 spells CASSGRYQPQHF. The CDR3, as DNA: TGTGCCAGCAGTGGTCGTTATCAGCCCCAGCATTTT.

The gene calls are TRBV28 and TRBJ1-1; possible D gene TRBD1, 6 bases. The CDR3 length is 18 residues. Trimming stripped 6 bases from V and 0 bases from J, with 23 bases between. CDR1 is MDHEN and CDR2 is SYDVKM in the germline V gene. The CDR3 region is CASSSPFNSGHLNTEAFF. DNA for the CDR3: TGTGCCAGCAGCTCACCGTTCAATTCGGGACACCTGAACACTGAAGCTTTCTTT.

The rearrangement uses TRBV5-1 and TRBJ2-7; 8 bases map to TRBD2. The length of the CDR3 is 16 residues. With V trimmed by 10 bases and J by 6 bases, 21 bases remained unmatched. In germline, CDR1 is SGHRS, CDR2 YFSETQ. In DNA form, the CDR3 reads TGCGCCGAGCCGACCTTGGCGGGGGGCCCCCTAACCGAGCAGTACTTC. Amino acid sequence: CAEPTLAGGPLTEQYF.

The genes are TRBV6-5 and TRBJ2-7, with 8 nucleotides matching TRBD1. Germline V gene data show CDR1 as MNHEY and CDR2 as SVGAGI. With V trimmed by 4 bases and J by 7 bases, 9 bases remained unmatched. CDR3 length: 14 amino acids. CDR3 loop: CASSFTQGAREQYF. The CDR3 DNA reads TGTGCCAGCAGTTTCACGCAGGGGGCGCGGGAGCAGTACTTC.

This clone was seen more than once but under ten times. The CDR3 region has the DNA TGTGCCATCAGCGAAGCGGGGGGCCAGCAGTACTTC. Translating it yields CAISEAGGQQYF. This sequence joins TRBV10-3 and TRBJ2-7; 9 bases align to TRBD2. Germline V CDR1 and CDR2: ENHRY, SYGVKD. V was clipped by 6 bases and J by 8 bases; unmatched bases: 5. The CDR3 sequence is 12 residues long.

The chain employs TRBV6-5 and TRBJ1-1; possible D gene TRBD1, 5 bases. V gave up 0 bases and J gave up 4 bases, with 6 bases separating them. This CDR3 has 13 amino acids. Germline V lookup: CDR1 MNHEY, CDR2 SVGAGI. CDR3: CASSYSDITEAFF. CDR3 in DNA: TGTGCCAGCAGTTACTCGGACATCACTGAAGCTTTCTTT.

This clone occurred a few times. The chain recombines TRBV7-9 with TRBJ2-7; possibly TRBD2 for D (6 bases). The V end lost 5 bases, the J end lost 7 bases, and 24 bases lay between the germline ends. The CDR3 loop spans 16 amino acids. The V gene's germline CDR1 is SEHNR and CDR2 FQNEAQ (reference sequence). The CDR3 DNA follows: TGTGCCAGCAGCCTCTCGACCCGGGACTTAAGAGGGGAGCAGTACTTC. This sequence encodes CASSLSTRDLRGEQYF.

V is TRBV7-4 and J is TRBJ2-6; tentative D call: TRBD2 (5 bases). The CDR3 sequence is 19 residues long. V lost 5 bases to trimming and J lost 5 bases, with 25 bases between them. CDR1 is SGHVT, CDR2 SQSDAQ, per germline. The CDR3: CASSQRPSAHKSRANVLTF. CDR3 DNA sequence: TGTGCCAGCAGCCAGCGGCCTTCAGCTCACAAAAGTCGGGCCAACGTCCTGACTTTC. The complete variable domain, with remaining parts taken from reference TRBV7-4 and TRBJ2-6, reads GAGVSQSPRYKVAKRGRDVALRCDSISGHVTLYWYRQTLGQGSEVLTYSQSDAQRDKSGRPSGRFSAERPERSVSTLKIQRTEQGDSAVYLCASSQRPSAHKSRANVLTFGAGSRLTVL.

V is TRBV7-2 and J is TRBJ2-1; 8 bases fit TRBD1. V shed 5 bases, J shed 7 bases, and the junction held 4 bases outside the gene matches. Looked up from germline, CDR1 is SGHTA and CDR2 is FQGNSA. There are 13 residues in the CDR3. The CDR3 reads CASSPDRVNEQFF. DNA of the CDR3: TGTGCCAGCAGCCCGGACAGGGTGAATGAGCAGTTCTTC.

The chain is built from TRBV7-6 and TRBJ2-6; D call uncertain. The CDR3 runs 19 residues. Germline V gives CDR1 SGHVS, CDR2 FNYEAQ. Between the trimmed V and J ends, which lost 5 bases and 5 bases, there was a span of 25 bases. CDR3 protein: CASSLNVESHKSRANVLTF. In DNA, the CDR3 is TGTGCCAGCAGCCTCAACGTTGAATCTCACAAAAGTCGGGCCAACGTCCTGACTTTC.

V is TRBV27 and J is TRBJ1-4, with D maybe TRBD1 (6 bases). CDR1 MNHEY and CDR2 SMNVEV come from the germline V gene (reference sequence). Trimming cost V 4 bases and J 8 bases, with 17 bases left between them. CDR3 size: 15 residues. The CDR3 here is CASSSYRASGEKLFF. In DNA, the CDR3 is TGTGCCAGCAGTTCTTACAGGGCATCGGGGGAAAAACTGTTTTTT.

The chain uses TRBV18 and TRBJ2-3, with D possibly matching TRBD2 (7 bases). The CDR3 has 16 residues. Per the germline V gene, CDR1 is KGHSH and CDR2 is LQKENI. Between the trimmed V and J ends, which lost 5 bases and 0 bases, there was a span of 15 bases. CDR3 in DNA: TGTGCCAGCTCAACGGGGGGCACCTCTAGCACAGATACGCAGTATTTT. Protein: CASSTGGTSSTDTQYF.

The chain uses TRBV13 and TRBJ2-1, with a weak D call TRBD1 (5 bases). Trimming pared 4 bases from V and 15 bases from J, leaving 16 bases between. The germline V gene has CDR1 PRHDT and CDR2 FYEKMQ (reference sequence). CDR3 length equals 12 residues. CDR3 sequence reads: CASSSDSSDPFF. CDR3 nucleotide sequence: TGTGCCAGCAGCTCTGACAGTTCGGATCCGTTCTTC.